This paragraph reports one T cell receptor (beta chain). Combining iRepertoire HTBI primers with Arm-PCR of CDR3 regions, the authors built TCR beta libraries. As processed by the authors: Among the samples, approximately 60 TRBV and 12 to 15 TRBJ segments were identified. MiXCR, run by TCRdb on the multiplex PCR reads, gives a single entry per CDR3 protein. These V and J calls derive from TCRdb rather than the authors' analysis. The sample yields around 450,000 distinct CDR3 sequences, roughly 16% seen once. The record originates from a study of regulatory T cells in long-lasting Graves disease. The CDR3 has 13 amino acids. With 7 bases removed from V and 8 bases from J, the gap between germline ends came to 18 bases. Germline values: CDR1 SGHRS, CDR2 YFSETQ. The time point is: newly diagnosed GD, antithyroid drugs for less than 3 months. RNA isolated from PBMCs was used to make the TCR library. In addition, the sample was reused for a study of T cells in Graves' hyperthyroidism and ophthalmopathy. As reported in that work: Criteria for exclusion of patients were uncontrolled infection, other autoimmune disease, pregnancy or lactation. Diagnoses used clinical symptoms, serum thyroxine and TRAb, thyroid ultrasound and orbital computed tomography. The model's output predicted ophthalmopathy at a median of roughly 6 months prior to onset.

V gene TRBV5-1 combines with J gene TRBJ1-2; no firm D call. The source is a man aged 35-49 years with Graves disease. This specimen consisted of peripheral blood mononuclear cells (PBMCs), obtained at new diagnosis, from a patient treated with antithyroid drugs. The CDR3 reads CASAPGSFGGYTF. CDR3 nucleotide sequence: TGCGCCAGCGCCCCGGGCAGCTTTGGGGGCTACACCTTC.